The present TCR beta chain was sequenced within a study of STAT3 mutations in large granular lymphocyte leukemia. The ends were cut back, 3 bases at V and 2 bases at J, with 17 bases in the middle. This CDR3 has 16 amino acids. The germline gives CDR1 SEHNR, CDR2 FQNEAQ (reference sequence). TCRbeta libraries averaged roughly 40,000 productive templates per sample. Assay used: immunoSEQ multiplex PCR; TCRdb lists only in-frame clones, some missing. Of around 5,000 clones detected, approximately 88% appear once; the ten largest clones hold under 20%. Study results and limitations: All newly emerging clones after therapy were STAT3 wild type. In T-cell large granular lymphocyte leukemia, about half of patients showed multiple immunodominant subclonotypes. Some patients had dominant TCR clones larger than their STAT3 mutant burden. Clonal expansion was inferred from samples taken at other timepoints.

This clone was observed once. Antigen specificity is unknown. The rearrangement links TRBV7-9 to TRBJ2-7; possible D gene TRBD2, 8 bases. The receptor was isolated from a human donor with T large granular lymphocyte leukemia. Some clones in this sample may be carry-over from other donors' samples. The source material was PBMCs. CDR3 loop: CASSFAGGDSPYEQYV. The CDR3 DNA reads TGTGCCAGCAGCTTCGCCGGGGGGGACAGTCCCTACGAGCAGTACGTC.